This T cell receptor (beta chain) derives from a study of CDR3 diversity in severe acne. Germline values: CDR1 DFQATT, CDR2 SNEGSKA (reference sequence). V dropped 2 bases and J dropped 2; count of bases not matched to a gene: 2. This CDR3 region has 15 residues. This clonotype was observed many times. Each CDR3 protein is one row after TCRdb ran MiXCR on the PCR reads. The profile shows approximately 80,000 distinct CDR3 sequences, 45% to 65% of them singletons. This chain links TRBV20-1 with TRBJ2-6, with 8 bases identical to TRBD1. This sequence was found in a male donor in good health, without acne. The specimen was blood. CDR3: CSARRDRPGANVLTF. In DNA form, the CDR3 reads TGCAGTGCTAGACGGGACAGGCCTGGGGCCAACGTCCTGACTTTC.